Listed below are T cell receptor beta chains from one sample, sequenced in a study of blood T cell repertoires in COVID-19. Sequencing was performed with immunoSEQ multiplex PCR; in TCRdb, only in-frame clones are kept and a portion is missing. The sample records about 480,000 clones, around 87% being singletons. Sequencing was done on a sample of PBMCs or T cells enriched from blood (not recorded which). The receptors come from a woman between 40 and 55 years old who had recovered from COVID-19. Both conserved end residues are part of each CDR3. Each record gives: V gene, clone size, D gene, J gene, CDR3 DNA, CDR3 protein. A D gene is named only where the DNA matches it firmly. Clone size appears in some rows only: once, few, many, or a class for an expanded clone.

V gene: TRBV3-1/TRBV3-2
clone size: .
D gene: TRBD1
J gene: TRBJ2-7
CDR3 DNA: TGTGCCAGCAGCCGACAGGGGGCTACCTACGAGCAGTACTTC
CDR3 protein: CASSRQGATYEQYF

V gene: TRBV12-3/TRBV12-4
clone size: .
D gene: .
J gene: TRBJ1-4
CDR3 DNA: TGTGCCAGCAGTTCCGGGGTGAATGAAAAACTGTTTTTT
CDR3 protein: CASSSGVNEKLFF

V gene: TRBV5-1
clone size: once
D gene: .
J gene: TRBJ2-2
CDR3 DNA: TGCGCCAGCAGCCTCCTGATGGGCGGGGCCGGGGAGCTGTTTTTT
CDR3 protein: CASSLLMGGAGELFF

V gene: TRBV18
clone size: .
D gene: .
J gene: TRBJ1-2
CDR3 DNA: TGTGCCAGCTCACCCGAGGCAGATCATGGCTACACCTTC
CDR3 protein: CASSPEADHGYTF

V gene: TRBV9
clone size: .
D gene: TRBD2
J gene: TRBJ2-7
CDR3 DNA: TGTGCCAGCAGCGTAGGGACTAGCGGGGCTCCCTACGAGCAGTACTTC
CDR3 protein: CASSVGTSGAPYEQYF

V gene: TRBV9
clone size: few
D gene: .
J gene: TRBJ2-3
CDR3 DNA: TGTGCCAGCAGCCCGCGACTCACAGATACGCAGTATTTT
CDR3 protein: CASSPRLTDTQYF

V gene: TRBV25-1
clone size: .
D gene: TRBD1
J gene: TRBJ1-4
CDR3 DNA: TGTGCCAGCCGCGACAGGGCAGATGAAAAACTGTTTTTT
CDR3 protein: CASRDRADEKLFF

V gene: TRBV16
clone size: .
D gene: TRBD2
J gene: TRBJ2-1
CDR3 DNA: TGTGCCAGCAGCCGAAATCGGGCCCTAGCGGGAGATAGCTCCTACAATGAGCAGTTCTTC
CDR3 protein: CASSRNRALAGDSSYNEQFF

V gene: TRBV27
clone size: .
D gene: .
J gene: TRBJ1-1
CDR3 DNA: TGTGCCAGCAGTTTATCCGCCGGGTCCGGGAGGGCTGAAGCTTTCTTT
CDR3 protein: CASSLSAGSGRAEAFF

V gene: TRBV6-1
clone size: .
D gene: .
J gene: TRBJ2-5
CDR3 DNA: TGTGCCAGCAGTGAAGCCCGGGAACTTCAAGAGACCCAGTACTTC
CDR3 protein: CASSEARELQETQYF